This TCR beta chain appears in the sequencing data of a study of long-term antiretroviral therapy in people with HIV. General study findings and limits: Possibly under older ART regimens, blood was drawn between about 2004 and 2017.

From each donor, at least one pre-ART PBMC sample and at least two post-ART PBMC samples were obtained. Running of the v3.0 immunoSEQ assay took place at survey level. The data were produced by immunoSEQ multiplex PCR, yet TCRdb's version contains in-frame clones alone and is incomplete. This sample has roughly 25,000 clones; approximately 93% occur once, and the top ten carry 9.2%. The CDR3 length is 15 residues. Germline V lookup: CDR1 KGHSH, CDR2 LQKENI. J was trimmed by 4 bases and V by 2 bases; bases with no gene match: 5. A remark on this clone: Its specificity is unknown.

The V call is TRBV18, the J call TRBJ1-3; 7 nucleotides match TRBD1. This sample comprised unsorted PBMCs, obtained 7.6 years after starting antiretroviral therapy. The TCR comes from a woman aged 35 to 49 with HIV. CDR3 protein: CASSPATGRGNTIYF. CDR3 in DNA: TGTGCCAGCTCACCAGCGACAGGGAGGGGAAACACCATATATTTT.